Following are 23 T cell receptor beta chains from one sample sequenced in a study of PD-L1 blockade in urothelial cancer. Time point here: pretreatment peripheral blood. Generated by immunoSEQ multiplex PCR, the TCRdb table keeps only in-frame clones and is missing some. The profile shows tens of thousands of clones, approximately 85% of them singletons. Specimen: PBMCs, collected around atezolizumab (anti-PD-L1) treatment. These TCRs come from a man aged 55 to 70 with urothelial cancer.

CDR3 sequence: CASSLEGNEQYF. For the CDR3, the DNA is TGTGCCAGCAGTTTAGAGGGCAACGAGCAGTACTTC. The V call is TRBV28, the J call TRBJ2-7, with TRBD2 as a possible D gene (5 bases). The CDR3 spans 12 residues. Trimming shortened V by 2 bases and J by 5 bases, and 7 bases separated the two germline ends. The germline CDR1 and CDR2 sequences are MDHEN and SYDVKM. The full variable domain, with the rest looked up from reference TRBV28 and TRBJ2-7, is DVKVTQSSRYLVKRTGEKVFLECVQDMDHENMFWYRQDPGLGLRLIYFSYDVKMKEKGDIPEGYSVSREKKERFSLILESASTNQTSMYLCASSLEGNEQYFGPGTRLTVT.

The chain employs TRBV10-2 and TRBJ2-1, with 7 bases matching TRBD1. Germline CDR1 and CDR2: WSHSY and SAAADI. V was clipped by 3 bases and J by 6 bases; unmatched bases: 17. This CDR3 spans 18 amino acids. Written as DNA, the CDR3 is TGCGCCAGCAGTGACAACGACAGGGAATTATACCAATCCAATGAGCAGTTCTTC. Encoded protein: CASSDNDRELYQSNEQFF.

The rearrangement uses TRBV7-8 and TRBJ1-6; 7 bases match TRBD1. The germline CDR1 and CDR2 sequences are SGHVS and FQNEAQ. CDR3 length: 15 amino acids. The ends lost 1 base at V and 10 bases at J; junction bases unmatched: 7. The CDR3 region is CASSLGRGVGSPLHF. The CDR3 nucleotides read TGTGCCAGCAGCTTAGGCAGGGGGGTGGGGTCACCCCTCCACTTT.

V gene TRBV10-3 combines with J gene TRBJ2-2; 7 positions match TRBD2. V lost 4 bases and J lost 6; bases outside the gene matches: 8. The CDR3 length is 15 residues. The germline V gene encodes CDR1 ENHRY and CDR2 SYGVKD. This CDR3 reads CAISAGSGFPGELFF. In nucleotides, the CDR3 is TGTGCCATCAGTGCGGGTAGCGGGTTCCCCGGGGAGCTGTTTTTT.

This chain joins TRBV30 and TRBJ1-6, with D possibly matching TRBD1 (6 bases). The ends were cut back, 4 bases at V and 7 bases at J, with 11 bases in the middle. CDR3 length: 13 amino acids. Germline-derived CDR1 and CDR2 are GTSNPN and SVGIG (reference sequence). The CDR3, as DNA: TGTGCCTGGAACCGCAGGGGAAATTCACCCCTCCACTTT. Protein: CAWNRRGNSPLHF.

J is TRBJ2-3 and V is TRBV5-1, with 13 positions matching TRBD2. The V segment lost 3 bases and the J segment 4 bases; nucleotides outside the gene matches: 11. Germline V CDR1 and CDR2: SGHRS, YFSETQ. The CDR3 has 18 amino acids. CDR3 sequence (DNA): TGCGCCAGCAGCTATCCATCGGGACTAGCGGGGAATTCAGATACGCAGTATTTT. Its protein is CASSYPSGLAGNSDTQYF.

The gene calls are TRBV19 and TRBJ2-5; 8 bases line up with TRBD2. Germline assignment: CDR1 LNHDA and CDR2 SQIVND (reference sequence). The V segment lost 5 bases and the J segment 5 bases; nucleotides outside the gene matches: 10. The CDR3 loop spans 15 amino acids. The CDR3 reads CASSLQRGPGETQYF. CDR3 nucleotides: TGTGCCAGTAGTTTACAGCGGGGGCCGGGTGAGACCCAGTACTTC.

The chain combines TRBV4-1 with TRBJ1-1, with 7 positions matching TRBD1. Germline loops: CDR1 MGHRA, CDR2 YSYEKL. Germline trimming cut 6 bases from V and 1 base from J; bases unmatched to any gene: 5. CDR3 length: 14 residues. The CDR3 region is CASRFGQENTEAFF. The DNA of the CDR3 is TGCGCCAGCAGATTCGGACAGGAGAACACTGAAGCTTTCTTT.

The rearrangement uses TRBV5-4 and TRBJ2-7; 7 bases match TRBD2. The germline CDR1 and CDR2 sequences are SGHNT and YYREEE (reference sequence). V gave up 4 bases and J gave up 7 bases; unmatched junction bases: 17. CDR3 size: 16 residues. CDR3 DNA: TGTGCCAGCAGCCCGGGTGGGGGGGAAGTGCGTAGGGAGCAGTACTTC. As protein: CASSPGGGEVRREQYF.

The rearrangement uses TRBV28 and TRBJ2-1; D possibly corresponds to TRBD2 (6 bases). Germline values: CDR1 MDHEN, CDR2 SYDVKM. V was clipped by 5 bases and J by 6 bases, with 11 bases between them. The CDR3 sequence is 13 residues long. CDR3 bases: TGTGCCAGCAGTCTGCAGCGGGCCAATGAGCAGTTCTTC. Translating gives CASSLQRANEQFF.

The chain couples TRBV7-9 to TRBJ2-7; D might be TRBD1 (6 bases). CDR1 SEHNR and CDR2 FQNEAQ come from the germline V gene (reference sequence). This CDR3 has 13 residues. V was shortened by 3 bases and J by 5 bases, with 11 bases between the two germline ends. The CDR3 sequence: CASSFPGADEQYF. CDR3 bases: TGTGCCAGCAGCTTCCCAGGGGCGGACGAGCAGTACTTC.

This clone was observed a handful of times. The CDR3 reads CASSLGQAPGNTIYF. The CDR3 DNA is TGTGCCAGCAGCCTCGGACAGGCCCCTGGAAACACCATATATTTT. This chain joins TRBV7-9 and TRBJ1-3; TRBD1 matches at 7 bases. CDR3 size: 15 residues. CDR1 is SEHNR, CDR2 FQNEAQ, per germline (reference sequence). J lost 2 bases, V lost 5 bases, and 6 bases had no gene match.

CDR3 sequence (DNA): TGTGCCAGCAGCGTGGACAGGGGTGACTACACCTTC. It is translated as CASSVDRGDYTF. J is TRBJ1-2 and V is TRBV2, with TRBD1 matching over 9 bases. The V and J ends lost 6 bases and 10 bases, in that order; junction bases with no gene match: 6. Germline V lookup: CDR1 SNHLY, CDR2 FYNNEI. The CDR3 has 12 amino acids. The full variable domain, in which reference TRBV2 and TRBJ1-2 provide the parts outside the CDR3, is EPEVTQTPSHQVTQMGQEVILRCVPISNHLYFYWYRQILGQKVEFLVSFYNNEISEKSEIFDDQFSVERPDGSNFTLKIRSTKLEDSAMYFCASSVDRGDYTFGSGTRLTVV.

CDR3 coding DNA: TGCGCCAGCAGCTTGGAACCAACAGGGAGTAACTATGGCTACACCTTC. The encoded protein is CASSLEPTGSNYGYTF. V is TRBV5-1 and J is TRBJ1-2; perhaps TRBD1 as D (6 bases). This CDR3 has 16 amino acids. Germline CDR1 is SGHRS and CDR2 is YFSETQ. The V gene lost 0 bases and the J gene lost 1 base, with 13 bases spanning the gap. Supplemented by reference TRBV5-1 and TRBJ1-2, the full variable domain reads KAGVTQTPRYLIKTRGQQVTLSCSPISGHRSVSWYQQTPGQGLQFLFEYFSETQRNKGNFPGRFSGRQFSNSRSEMNVSTLELGDSALYLCASSLEPTGSNYGYTFGSGTRLTVV.

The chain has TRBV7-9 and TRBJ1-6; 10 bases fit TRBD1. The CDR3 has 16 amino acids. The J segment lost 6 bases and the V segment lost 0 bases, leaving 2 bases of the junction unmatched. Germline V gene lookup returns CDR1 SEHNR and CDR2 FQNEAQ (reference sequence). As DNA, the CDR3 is TGTGCCAGCAGCTTAGCAGACAGGGGGCGTAATTCACCCCTCCACTTT. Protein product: CASSLADRGRNSPLHF.

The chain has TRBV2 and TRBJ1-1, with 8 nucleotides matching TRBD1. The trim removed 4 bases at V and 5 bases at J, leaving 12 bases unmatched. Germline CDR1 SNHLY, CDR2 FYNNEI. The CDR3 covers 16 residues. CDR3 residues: CASSAAPPGGMTEAFF. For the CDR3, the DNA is TGTGCCAGCAGTGCGGCCCCGCCAGGGGGCATGACTGAAGCTTTCTTT.

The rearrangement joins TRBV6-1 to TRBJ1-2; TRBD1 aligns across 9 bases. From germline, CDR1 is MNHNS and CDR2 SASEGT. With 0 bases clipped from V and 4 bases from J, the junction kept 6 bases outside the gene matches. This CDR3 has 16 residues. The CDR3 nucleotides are TGTGCCAGCAGTGAAGCGGTGGGACAGGGTATCTATGGCTACACCTTC. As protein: CASSEAVGQGIYGYTF.

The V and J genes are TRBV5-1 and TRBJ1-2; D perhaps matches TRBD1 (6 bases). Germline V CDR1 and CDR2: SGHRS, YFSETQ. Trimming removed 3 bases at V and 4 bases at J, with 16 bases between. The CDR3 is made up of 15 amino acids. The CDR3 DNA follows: TGCGCCAGCAGCTACCTTACAGGGACGGGCTATGGCTACACCTTC. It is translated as CASSYLTGTGYGYTF.

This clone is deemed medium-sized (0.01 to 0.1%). In DNA, the CDR3 is TGTGCCAGCAGTGCCACCGGGACAGGGGGGAATGAAAAACTGTTTTTT. Translated: CASSATGTGGNEKLFF. The V and J genes are TRBV6-1 and TRBJ1-4, with 11 nucleotides matching TRBD1. After removal of 4 bases from V and 5 bases from J, the junction contained 6 bases not matched to a gene. Per the germline V gene, CDR1 is MNHNS and CDR2 is SASEGT. This CDR3 has 16 amino acids.

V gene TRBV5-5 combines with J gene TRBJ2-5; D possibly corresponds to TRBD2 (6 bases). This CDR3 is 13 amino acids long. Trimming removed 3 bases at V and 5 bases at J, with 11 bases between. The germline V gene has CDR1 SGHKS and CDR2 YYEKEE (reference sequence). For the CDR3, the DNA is TGTGCCAGCAGCTCCGGGACTTCCGAGACCCAGTACTTC. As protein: CASSSGTSETQYF.

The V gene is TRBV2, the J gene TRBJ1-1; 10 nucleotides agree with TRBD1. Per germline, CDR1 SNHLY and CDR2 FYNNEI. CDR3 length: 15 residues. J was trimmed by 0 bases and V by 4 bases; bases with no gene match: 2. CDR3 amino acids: CASSGQGALNTEAFF. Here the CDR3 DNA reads TGTGCCAGCAGTGGACAGGGGGCACTGAACACTGAAGCTTTCTTT.

The CDR3 DNA reads TGCGCCAGCCGCAGGACTAGCGACACCGGGGAGCTGTTTTTT. This encodes CASRRTSDTGELFF. The rearrangement joins TRBV5-1 to TRBJ2-2; 9 bases fit TRBD2. V lost 7 bases to trimming and J lost 3 bases; unmatched junction nucleotides: 4. This CDR3 is 14 amino acids long. Germline-derived CDR1 and CDR2 are SGHRS and YFSETQ. The whole variable domain, remainder taken from reference TRBV5-1 and TRBJ2-2, is KAGVTQTPRYLIKTRGQQVTLSCSPISGHRSVSWYQQTPGQGLQFLFEYFSETQRNKGNFPGRFSGRQFSNSRSEMNVSTLELGDSALYLCASRRTSDTGELFFGEGSRLTVL.

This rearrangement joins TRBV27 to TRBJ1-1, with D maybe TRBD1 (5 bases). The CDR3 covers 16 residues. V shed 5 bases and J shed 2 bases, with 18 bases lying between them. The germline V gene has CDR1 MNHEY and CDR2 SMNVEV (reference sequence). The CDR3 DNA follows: TGTGCCAGCAGTACCATAACAGGATATCACAACACTGAAGCTTTCTTT. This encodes CASSTITGYHNTEAFF.